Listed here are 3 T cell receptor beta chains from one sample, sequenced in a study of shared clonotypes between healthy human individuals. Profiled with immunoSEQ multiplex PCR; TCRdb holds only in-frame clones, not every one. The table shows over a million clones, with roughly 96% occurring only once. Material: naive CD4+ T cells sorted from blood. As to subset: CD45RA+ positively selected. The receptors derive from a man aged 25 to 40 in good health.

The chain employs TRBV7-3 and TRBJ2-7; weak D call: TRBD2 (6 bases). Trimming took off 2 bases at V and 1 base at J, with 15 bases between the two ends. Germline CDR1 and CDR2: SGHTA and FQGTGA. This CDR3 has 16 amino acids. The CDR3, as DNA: TGTGCCAGCAGCTTATCTCGGGAGCGTATTTCCTACGAGCAGTACTTC. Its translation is CASSLSRERISYEQYF.

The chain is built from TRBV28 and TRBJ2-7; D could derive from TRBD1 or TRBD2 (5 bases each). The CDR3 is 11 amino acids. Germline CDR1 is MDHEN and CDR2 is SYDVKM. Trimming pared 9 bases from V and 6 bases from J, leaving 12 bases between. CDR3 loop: CASTGLREQYF. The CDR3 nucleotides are TGTGCCAGTACGGGGCTCCGCGAGCAGTACTTC. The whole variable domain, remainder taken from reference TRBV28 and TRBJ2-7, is DVKVTQSSRYLVKRTGEKVFLECVQDMDHENMFWYRQDPGLGLRLIYFSYDVKMKEKGDIPEGYSVSREKKERFSLILESASTNQTSMYLCASTGLREQYFGPGTRLTVT.

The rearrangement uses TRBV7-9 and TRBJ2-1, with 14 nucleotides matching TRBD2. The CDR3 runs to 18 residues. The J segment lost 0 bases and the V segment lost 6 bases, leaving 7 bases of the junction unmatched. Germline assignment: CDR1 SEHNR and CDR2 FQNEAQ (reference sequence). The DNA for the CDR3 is TGTGCCAGCAGTTCCGGGACTAGCGGGAGTAGCTCCTACAATGAGCAGTTCTTC. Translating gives CASSSGTSGSSSYNEQFF.